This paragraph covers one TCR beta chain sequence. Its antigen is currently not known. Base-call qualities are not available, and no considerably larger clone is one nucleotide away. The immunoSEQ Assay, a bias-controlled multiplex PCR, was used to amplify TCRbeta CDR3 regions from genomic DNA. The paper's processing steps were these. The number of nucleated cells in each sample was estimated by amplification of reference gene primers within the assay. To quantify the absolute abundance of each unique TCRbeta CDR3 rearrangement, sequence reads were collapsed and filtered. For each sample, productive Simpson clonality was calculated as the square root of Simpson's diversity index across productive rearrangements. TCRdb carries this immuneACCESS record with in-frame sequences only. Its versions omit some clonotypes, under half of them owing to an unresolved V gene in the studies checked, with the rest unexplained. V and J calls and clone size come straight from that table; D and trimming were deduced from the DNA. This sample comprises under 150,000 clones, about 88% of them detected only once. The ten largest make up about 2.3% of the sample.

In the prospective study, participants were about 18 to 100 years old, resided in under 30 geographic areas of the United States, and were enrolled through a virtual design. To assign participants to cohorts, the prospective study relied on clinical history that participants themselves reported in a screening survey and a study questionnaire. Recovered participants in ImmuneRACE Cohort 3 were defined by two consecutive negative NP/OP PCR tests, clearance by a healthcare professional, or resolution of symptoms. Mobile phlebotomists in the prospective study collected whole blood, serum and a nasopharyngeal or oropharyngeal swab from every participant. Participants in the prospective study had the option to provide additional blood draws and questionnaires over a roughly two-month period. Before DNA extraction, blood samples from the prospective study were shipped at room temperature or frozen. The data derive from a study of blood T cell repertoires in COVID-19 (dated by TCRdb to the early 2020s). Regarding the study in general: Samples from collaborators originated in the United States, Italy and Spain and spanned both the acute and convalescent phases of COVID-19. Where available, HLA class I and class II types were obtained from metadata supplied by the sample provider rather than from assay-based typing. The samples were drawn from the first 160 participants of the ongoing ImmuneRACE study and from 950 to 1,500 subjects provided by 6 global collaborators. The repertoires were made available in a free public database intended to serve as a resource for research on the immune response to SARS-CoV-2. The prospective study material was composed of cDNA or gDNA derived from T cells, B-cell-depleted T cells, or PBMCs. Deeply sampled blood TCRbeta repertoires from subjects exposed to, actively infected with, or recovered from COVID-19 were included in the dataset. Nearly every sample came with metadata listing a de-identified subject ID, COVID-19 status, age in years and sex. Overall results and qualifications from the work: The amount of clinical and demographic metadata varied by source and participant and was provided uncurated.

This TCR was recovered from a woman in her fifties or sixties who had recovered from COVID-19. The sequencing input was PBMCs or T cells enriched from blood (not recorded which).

CDR3 reads: CASSVEGTDTQYF. The DNA sequence follows: TGTGCCAGCAGCGTAGAGGGGACAGATACGCAGTATTTT. The chain is made from TRBV9 and TRBJ2-3, and perhaps TRBD1 as D gene, on 5 matching bases. CDR1 SGDLS and CDR2 YYNGEE are derived from the germline V gene. Relative to germline, V is 0 bases shorter and J is 3 bases shorter, with 5 bases between their ends. Counted from cysteine to phenylalanine, this CDR3 has 13 amino acids. Just the 39-base CDR3 DNA is kept, in frame starting at base 1.